A selection of T cell receptor beta chains follows, all from one sample in a study of CD8 T cells in ankylosing spondylitis. TCRdb itself ran the 5' RACE reads through MiXCR, one entry per CDR3 protein. The data contain under 550,000 distinct CDR3 sequences, roughly 27% of them seen just once; the ten biggest clones take up 0.89%. The sequenced material came from blood, either unsorted or a sorted T cell fraction (not recorded which). The origin of the receptors is a male donor with ankylosing spondylitis. CDR3s include the opening cysteine and the closing phenylalanine or tryptophan.

j_gene: TRBJ2-4; v_gene: TRBV5-1; CDR3aa: CASSSRTGENIQYF
j_gene: TRBJ2-3; v_gene: TRBV5-1; CDR3aa: CASSRASSTDTQYF
j_gene: TRBJ2-1; v_gene: TRBV5-6; CDR3aa: CASSLQGFEQFF
j_gene: TRBJ2-3; v_gene: TRBV20-1; CDR3aa: CSARDGTSGLFGDTQYF
j_gene: TRBJ2-3; v_gene: TRBV5-1; CDR3aa: CASSFGGDTDTQYF
j_gene: TRBJ1-2; v_gene: TRBV20-1; CDR3aa: CSARGGTGGVYGYTF
j_gene: TRBJ1-5; v_gene: TRBV7-2; CDR3aa: CASSLEWGSDQPQHF
j_gene: TRBJ2-4; v_gene: TRBV7-8; CDR3aa: CAILSGNIQYF
j_gene: TRBJ1-1; v_gene: TRBV11-2; CDR3aa: CASSLFSSGNTEAFF
j_gene: TRBJ2-1; v_gene: TRBV4-2; CDR3aa: CASSQETSVLYNEQFF
j_gene: TRBJ2-2; v_gene: TRBV7-8; CDR3aa: CASSFSGTSNTGELFF
j_gene: TRBJ1-1; v_gene: TRBV7-2; CDR3aa: CASSSSGSGGTEAFF
j_gene: TRBJ2-4; v_gene: TRBV20-1; CDR3aa: CSASHRTSGIGGIQYF
j_gene: TRBJ1-2; v_gene: TRBV5-5; CDR3aa: CASSLGGFFNYGYTF
j_gene: TRBJ2-2; v_gene: TRBV3-1; CDR3aa: CASSQMPVPGTGELFF
j_gene: TRBJ1-1; v_gene: TRBV5-1; CDR3aa: CASSLDPSNTEAFF
j_gene: TRBJ2-2; v_gene: TRBV27; CDR3aa: CASSPRQGWRTGELFF
j_gene: TRBJ2-2; v_gene: TRBV5-1; CDR3aa: CASSLEGGRNTGELFF
j_gene: TRBJ2-6; v_gene: TRBV20-1; CDR3aa: CSAIVASGANVLTF
j_gene: TRBJ2-2; v_gene: TRBV6-1; CDR3aa: CASSEAGIRTGELFF
j_gene: TRBJ2-1; v_gene: TRBV25-1; CDR3aa: CASSAGQGTWNEQFF
j_gene: TRBJ2-5; v_gene: TRBV27; CDR3aa: CASSGGGAETQYF
j_gene: TRBJ2-5; v_gene: TRBV18; CDR3aa: CASSRLGTYQETQYF
j_gene: TRBJ2-1; v_gene: TRBV5-1; CDR3aa: CASSLEVETYNEQFF
j_gene: TRBJ2-1; v_gene: TRBV20-1; CDR3aa: CSATPKAVYNEQFF
j_gene: TRBJ1-2; v_gene: TRBV12-3/TRBV12-4; CDR3aa: CASKFGGNYGYTF
j_gene: TRBJ1-5; v_gene: TRBV5-1; CDR3aa: CASSPDGRVQPQHF
j_gene: TRBJ1-2; v_gene: TRBV5-1; CDR3aa: CASSQGQGGVSWANYGYTF
j_gene: TRBJ2-1; v_gene: TRBV3-1; CDR3aa: CASRELAGSSNEQFF
j_gene: TRBJ2-7; v_gene: TRBV11-2; CDR3aa: CASDFLAGYEQYF
j_gene: TRBJ1-5; v_gene: TRBV29-1; CDR3aa: CSVGDRGQPQHF
j_gene: TRBJ2-3; v_gene: TRBV5-5; CDR3aa: CASSVQAPDTQYF
j_gene: TRBJ2-1; v_gene: TRBV24-1; CDR3aa: CATSTTSASEQFF
j_gene: TRBJ2-3; v_gene: TRBV7-8; CDR3aa: CASSWQGRGTDTQYF
j_gene: TRBJ1-1; v_gene: TRBV3-1; CDR3aa: CASSQDDFTEAFF
j_gene: TRBJ2-1; v_gene: TRBV7-7; CDR3aa: CASSLAGAGTYNEQFF
j_gene: TRBJ2-7; v_gene: TRBV11-2; CDR3aa: CASSFSRVGGYEQYF
j_gene: TRBJ1-1; v_gene: TRBV4-1; CDR3aa: CASSQDRGLGTEAFF
j_gene: TRBJ1-3; v_gene: TRBV5-1; CDR3aa: CASSLAASSGNTIYF
j_gene: TRBJ2-5; v_gene: TRBV3-1; CDR3aa: CASIDLAGGPGETQYF
j_gene: TRBJ1-2; v_gene: TRBV12-3/TRBV12-4; CDR3aa: CASSPRRQAGGYTF
j_gene: TRBJ2-1; v_gene: TRBV7-8; CDR3aa: CASSPVLNEQFF
j_gene: TRBJ1-1; v_gene: TRBV12-3/TRBV12-4; CDR3aa: CASTPGQGNTEAFF
j_gene: TRBJ1-1; v_gene: TRBV5-1; CDR3aa: CASSATITNTEAFF
j_gene: TRBJ2-2; v_gene: TRBV10-3; CDR3aa: CAISSGTANTGELFF
j_gene: TRBJ2-7; v_gene: TRBV6-1; CDR3aa: CASSPGQLSMYYEQYF
j_gene: TRBJ1-1; v_gene: TRBV9; CDR3aa: CASSVSGDLNTEAFF
j_gene: TRBJ1-6; v_gene: TRBV3-1; CDR3aa: CASSQRGYNSPLHF
j_gene: TRBJ2-2; v_gene: TRBV5-1; CDR3aa: CASSSGTGSTGELFF
j_gene: TRBJ2-1; v_gene: TRBV29-1; CDR3aa: CSVEASGATNEQFF
j_gene: TRBJ2-4; v_gene: TRBV7-2; CDR3aa: CASSPAAPRNIQYF